This T cell receptor (beta chain) was sequenced in a study of beta chain features in type 1 diabetes. Study findings and constraints: Patients and controls would be equally affected if PCR favored shorter templates. Patients' naive, central memory and regulatory TCRB repertoires appeared more alike than those of healthy donors.

This clone was observed a few times. Antigen specificity is unknown. Reverse transcribing all isolated RNA meant expressed TCRB transcripts were sequenced. The table came from immunoSEQ multiplex PCR; TCRdb's copy has only in-frame clones and leaves some out. Among some 150,000 clones listed, 9.2% were seen once. This sequence originates from a man between 18 and 29 years old in good health. Material: central memory CD4+ T cells from blood.

CDR3 DNA: TGTGCCAGCAGCGTAGCTACAGGGGACTACGAGCAGTACTTC. Its translation is CASSVATGDYEQYF. This chain connects TRBV9 to TRBJ2-7, with TRBD1 identical over 7 bases. Per germline, CDR1 SGDLS and CDR2 YYNGEE. This CDR3 region has 14 residues. V shed 0 bases, J shed 3 bases, and the junction held 3 bases outside the gene matches.